What follows describes a single T cell receptor beta chain. This entry belongs to a study of response to subunit inactivated influenza vaccine. The CDR3 extends over 12 amino acids. Deletions cut 5 bases from V and 7 bases from J, with 11 bases between. One entry per CDR3 protein, called by TCRdb with MiXCR from the RT-PCR reads. The table records more than 450,000 distinct CDR3 sequences, 11% of them present only once. These data were likewise used in another study, on T cells expressing NK-cell markers. That source reports: 5'RACE template switching built TCR beta cDNA with unique molecular identifiers. Top CD8+ clonotypes included the dominant CD3+CD56+NKG2C+ clonotypes in 5 to 7 donors.

This chain joins TRBV12-3 or TRBV12-4 and TRBJ1-1; D not certain. This clonotype was obtained from a man between 45 and 60 years old who received an inactivated influenza vaccine. The sequenced sample was PBMCs from blood, obtained on the day of vaccination. The CDR3 loop reads CASSLFGLEAFF. For the CDR3, the DNA is TGTGCCAGCAGTCTGTTCGGACTTGAAGCTTTCTTT.